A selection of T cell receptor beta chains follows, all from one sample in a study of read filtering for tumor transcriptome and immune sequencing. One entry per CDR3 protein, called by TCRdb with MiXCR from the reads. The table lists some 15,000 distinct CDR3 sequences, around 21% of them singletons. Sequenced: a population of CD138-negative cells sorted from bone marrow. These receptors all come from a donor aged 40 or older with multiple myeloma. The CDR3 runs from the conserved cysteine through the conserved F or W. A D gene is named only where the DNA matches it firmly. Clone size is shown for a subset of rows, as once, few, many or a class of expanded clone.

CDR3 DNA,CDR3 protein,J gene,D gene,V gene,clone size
TGCGCCAGCCACGGGAACACTGAAGCTTTCTTT,CASHGNTEAFF,TRBJ1-1,NA,TRBV5-1,many
TGTGCCAGCAGCTTACTACAGGGGAATCAGCCCCAGCATTTT,CASSLLQGNQPQHF,TRBJ1-5,TRBD1,TRBV7-2,NA
TGTGCCAGCAGTTTGGTAGAGACCCAGTACTTC,CASSLVETQYF,TRBJ2-5,NA,TRBV2,many
TGTGCCAGCAGCTGGGCAGGGCGGAACACTGAAGCTTTCTTT,CASSWAGRNTEAFF,TRBJ1-1,NA,TRBV5-5,many
TGTGCCAGCAGCCCAGCCCTCCTCCGGAATGAGCAGTTCTTC,CASSPALLRNEQFF,TRBJ2-1,NA,TRBV7-2,many
TGTGCCACGGGGACAGTCTCCTACGAGCAGTACTTC,CATGTVSYEQYF,TRBJ2-7,TRBD1,TRBV10-3,NA
TGTGCCTGGGGAGGGGATGGAAACACTGAAGCTTTCTTT,CAWGGDGNTEAFF,TRBJ1-1,NA,TRBV30,many
TGTGCCAGCAGTTACAGCGGACTAGCGGGGGTGTACAATGAGCAGTTCTTC,CASSYSGLAGVYNEQFF,TRBJ2-1,TRBD2,TRBV6-6,many
TGTGCCAGCAGCTTACCGAGGCGCACTGAAGCTTTCTTT,CASSLPRRTEAFF,TRBJ1-1,NA,TRBV7-9,NA
TGTGCCAGCAGCTCCGGGACAGGGACCCGAATCCCGAACACCGGGGAGCTGTTTTTT,CASSSGTGTRIPNTGELFF,TRBJ2-2,TRBD1,TRBV7-9,many
TGTGCCAGGAGACAGGGGTGTAATGCCAAAAACATTCAGTACTTC,CARRQGCNAKNIQYF,TRBJ2-4,NA,TRBV21-1,NA
TGTGCCAGCGGAAAGGGGTCTAGCGGTTCCACAGATACGCAGTATTTT,CASGKGSSGSTDTQYF,TRBJ2-3,TRBD2,TRBV11-2,few
TGCAGCGGCGTTGGGGACAGCCCCGAGCAGTTCTTC,CSGVGDSPEQFF,TRBJ2-1,TRBD1,TRBV29-1,many
TGCGCCAGCAGCCAAGATTGGAGGACTAGCGGGAGCCTTGAGTACTTC,CASSQDWRTSGSLEYF,TRBJ2-7,TRBD2,TRBV4-1,many
TGCGCCAGCAGCACCGATTCCTCGGACAGGAACACCGGGGAGCTGTTTTTT,CASSTDSSDRNTGELFF,TRBJ2-2,NA,TRBV5-1,many
TGTGCCAGTGGAGGGGATTTCGGGGTGCAGTACTTC,CASGGDFGVQYF,TRBJ2-7,NA,TRBV6-1,many
TGTGCCAGCAGCTCCTACGAACTAGCGGATGAAGAGACCCAGTACTTC,CASSSYELADEETQYF,TRBJ2-5,TRBD2,TRBV7-8,many
TGTGCCTGGAATAAGTCCTCCGGGGAGCTGTTTTTT,CAWNKSSGELFF,TRBJ2-2,NA,TRBV30,NA
TGTGCCAGCAGAACGACAGGGGCCACCGGGGAGCTGTTTTTT,CASRTTGATGELFF,TRBJ2-2,TRBD1,TRBV6-2/TRBV6-3,many